Presented here are 29 T cell receptor beta chains from one specimen sequenced in a study of regulatory T cells in long-lasting Graves disease. CDR3 regions were amplified by Arm-PCR using iRepertoire HTBI primers to build TCR beta libraries. TCRdb independently ran MiXCR on the multiplex PCR reads; one entry per CDR3 protein. The table lists about 290,000 distinct CDR3 sequences, roughly a fifth of them singletons. Time point defined: persistent/refractory GD, antithyroid drugs over 5 years with positive TRAb. TCR sequences were obtained from RNA taken from PBMCs. The sequenced sample was peripheral blood mononuclear cells (PBMCs), obtained when the disease was refractory, from a patient treated with antithyroid drugs. These receptor sequences come from a female donor with Graves disease.

Details on this clonotype: A much bigger clone sits one base away, suggesting this may be a read error. The rearrangement links TRBV11-1 to TRBJ2-7; a possible D gene is TRBD1 (6 bases). V was pared by 3 bases and J by 2 bases, with 14 bases between. In germline, CDR1 is SGHAT, CDR2 FQDESV (reference sequence). The CDR3 length is 15 residues. CDR3 DNA: TGTGCCAGCAGCTTTGGTACAGGGAAAGCCTACGAGCAGTACTTC. Translating it yields CASSFGTGKAYEQYF.

This clonotype was observed a few times. The chain couples TRBV6-1 to TRBJ1-4; D remains unclear. This CDR3 spans 15 amino acids. V shed 10 bases and J shed 6 bases, with 21 bases lying between them. Germline V gene sequence: CDR1 MNHNS, CDR2 SASEGT. This CDR3 reads CATSPARVGDEKLFF. CDR3 in DNA: TGTGCCACCTCCCCGGCGAGGGTCGGCGATGAAAAACTGTTTTTT.

This clonotype was counted ten times or more. This rearrangement joins TRBV28 to TRBJ2-5; D tentatively reads TRBD1 or TRBD2 (5 bases each). The CDR3 spans 17 residues. Germline loops: CDR1 MDHEN, CDR2 SYDVKM. Between the trimmed V and J ends, which lost 4 bases and 1 base, there was a span of 19 bases. This chain's CDR3 is CASSSPGRAGAQETQYF. As DNA, the CDR3 is TGTGCCAGCAGTTCCCCCGGCCGAGCCGGGGCCCAAGAGACCCAGTACTTC.

This clonotype was seen only a few times. The rearrangement uses TRBV5-4 and TRBJ1-2; TRBD1 is a possible D gene (5 bases). The CDR3 consists of 13 residues. Germline V gene sequence: CDR1 SGHNT, CDR2 YYREEE (reference sequence). The V and J ends lost 3 bases and 6 bases respectively, with 12 bases between them. CDR3 nucleotide sequence: TGTGCCAGCAGCTATGAGGGGCGCGATGGCTACACCTTC. It yields the protein CASSYEGRDGYTF.

The J gene is TRBJ2-7, the V gene TRBV5-6; unclear D gene. The CDR3 extends over 13 amino acids. V lost 0 bases and J lost 6, with 10 bases in between. Per the germline V gene, CDR1 is SGHDT and CDR2 is YYEEEE. CDR3: CASSLDRRSEQYF. The DNA of the CDR3 is TGTGCCAGCAGCTTGGACCGCCGATCCGAGCAGTACTTC.

The chain recombines TRBV7-9 with TRBJ2-5; D is unresolved. The last part of the DNA fits TRBJ2-7 better; the J call may be wrong. The CDR3 length is 16 residues. Germline V gene sequence: CDR1 SEHNR, CDR2 FQNEAQ (reference sequence). This CDR3 is CASSLVNADVRYEQYF. The CDR3 DNA reads TGTGCCAGCAGCTTAGTAAACGCGGACGTCCGTTACGAGCAGTACTTC.

This clonotype was seen more than once but under ten times. The J gene is TRBJ2-7, the V gene TRBV6-1; TRBD1 agrees at 8 bases. Germline V gene data show CDR1 as MNHNS and CDR2 as SASEGT. This CDR3 spans 15 amino acids. The junction had 8 bases not matched to a gene; V was cut back by 5 bases and J by 2 bases. CDR3 DNA: TGTGCCAGCAGTCCCAGGACAGGGTCGACCTACGAGCAGTACTTC. Translated: CASSPRTGSTYEQYF.

This clonotype was observed a few times. The rearrangement uses TRBV20-1 and TRBJ2-3, with 7 bases that match TRBD1. This CDR3 has 14 amino acids. Looked up from germline, CDR1 is DFQATT and CDR2 is SNEGSKA (reference sequence). Germline trimming cut 3 bases from V and 4 bases from J; bases unmatched to any gene: 7. The CDR3 DNA sequence: TGCAGTGCTAGCTGGACAGGACCACCAGATACGCAGTATTTT. Translation gives CSASWTGPPDTQYF.

Many counts were recorded for this clonotype. The chain uses TRBV2 and TRBJ1-3; D gene unclear. V was cut by 9 bases and J by 3 bases, with 6 bases left in between. The CDR3 has 11 amino acids. CDR1 SNHLY and CDR2 FYNNEI come from the germline V gene. The chain's CDR3 is CASGSGNTIYF. CDR3 bases: TGTGCCAGTGGGAGTGGAAACACCATATATTTT.

This clonotype was seen ten or more times. The rearrangement joins TRBV29-1 to TRBJ2-5; maybe TRBD1 (6 bases). This CDR3 is 13 amino acids long. The V gene lost 3 bases and the J gene lost 7 bases, with 15 bases spanning the gap. Germline-derived CDR1 and CDR2 are SQVTM and ANQGSEA. CDR3 DNA sequence: TGCAGCGTTGAGGGACAAAATAGAGGGACCCAGTACTTC. Its protein product is CSVEGQNRGTQYF.

This clonotype has a count of ten or more. The chain recombines TRBV18 with TRBJ1-6, with D possibly being TRBD1 (5 bases). There are 15 residues in the CDR3. Germline V lookup: CDR1 KGHSH, CDR2 LQKENI. V shed 4 bases and J shed 10 bases, with 17 bases lying between them. CDR3 loop: CASSRDLLGGSPLHF. CDR3 sequence (DNA): TGTGCCAGCTCACGGGACCTGCTAGGAGGATCACCCCTCCACTTT.

This clonotype was observed at least ten times. J is TRBJ1-1 and V is TRBV6-1, with a tentative D call TRBD1 (6 bases). CDR1 is MNHNS, CDR2 SASEGT, per germline. V was cut by 7 bases and J by 8 bases, with 17 bases left in between. The CDR3 runs 13 residues. The DNA of the CDR3 is TGTGCCAGCACTCGCCCCGGGACACGAGAAGCTTTCTTT. Translating it yields CASTRPGTREAFF.

The V and J genes are TRBV14 and TRBJ1-4, with no clear D. V was pared by 6 bases and J by 8 bases, with 7 bases between. The CDR3 sequence is 11 residues long. Germline V gene data show CDR1 as SGHDN and CDR2 as FVKESK. For the CDR3, the DNA is TGTGCCAGCAGGGATAGCGAAAAACTGTTTTTT. Protein product: CASRDSEKLFF.

The rearrangement uses TRBV30 and TRBJ1-5, with 8 nucleotides matching TRBD1. In germline, CDR1 is GTSNPN, CDR2 SVGIG (reference sequence). The CDR3 totals 13 residues. V gave up 5 bases and J gave up 2 bases; unmatched junction bases: 2. CDR3 in amino acids: CAWDRGGNQPQHF. CDR3 nucleotides: TGTGCCTGGGACAGGGGAGGCAATCAGCCCCAGCATTTT.

The gene calls are TRBV20-1 and TRBJ2-4, with D perhaps TRBD2 (6 bases). CDR3 length equals 11 residues. The V and J ends lost 5 bases and 8 bases respectively, with 10 bases between them. The V gene's germline CDR1 is DFQATT and CDR2 SNEGSKA (reference sequence). CDR3 loop: CSAQTGDIQYF. The CDR3 nucleotides read TGCAGTGCTCAGACGGGAGACATTCAGTACTTC.

For this clonotype: This may come from a read error, since a much larger clone is one base off. It is likely a read error, because the conserved phenylalanine at the end of the CDR3 is missing. The V gene is TRBV28, the J gene TRBJ2-5; a weak D match, TRBD1 (5 bases). There are 15 residues in the CDR3. Germline loops: CDR1 MDHEN, CDR2 SYDVKM. The germline V and J ends were trimmed by 3 bases and 3 bases, with 14 bases remaining between them. The CDR3 here is CASSFFGRGKETQYS. The CDR3, as DNA: TGTGCCAGCAGTTTTTTCGGAAGGGGAAAAGAGACCCAGTACTCC.

This clonotype was observed a few times. The genes are TRBV29-1 and TRBJ1-2; D is unresolved. V lost 4 bases and J lost 4, with 7 bases in between. This CDR3 is 11 amino acids long. The germline gives CDR1 SQVTM, CDR2 ANQGSEA. CDR3 coding DNA: TGCAGCGTTGGAGGGAGCTATGGCTACACCTTC. It is translated as CSVGGSYGYTF.

V usage is TRBV4-1 and J usage is TRBJ1-1, with 12 bases that match TRBD1. J gave up 0 bases and V 3 bases, and 8 bases lay outside the gene matches. Germline V lookup: CDR1 MGHRA, CDR2 YSYEKL. This CDR3 region has 18 residues. Here the CDR3 DNA reads TGCGCCAGCAGCCAGGCCGGGACAGGGGGCGGAATGAACACTGAAGCTTTCTTT. This sequence encodes CASSQAGTGGGMNTEAFF.

This clonotype is a singleton in its sample. One base away lies a much larger clone, so this may be a sequencing read error. The gene calls are TRBV20-1 and TRBJ1-1, with a possible D match to TRBD1 (6 bases). V lost 1 base, J lost 1 base, and 13 bases lay in between. CDR1 and CDR2 (germline): DFQATT, SNEGSKA (reference sequence). The CDR3 contains 15 residues. The CDR3 bases are TGCAGTGCTAGAGGAACCCCGGGACAGAACACTGAAGCTTTCTTT. As protein: CSARGTPGQNTEAFF.

Worth noting for this clonotype: This may come from a read error, since a much larger clone is one base off. The CDR3 DNA reads as TGTGCCAGCAGTTTTTGGGGGAGCACTAACTATGGCTACACCTTC. Protein product: CASSFWGSTNYGYTF. The chain uses TRBV27 and TRBJ1-2; D might be TRBD1 (5 bases). The germline gives CDR1 MNHEY, CDR2 SMNVEV (reference sequence). The V end lost 3 bases, the J end lost 0 bases, and 11 bases lay between the germline ends. CDR3 length equals 15 residues.

As to this clonotype: This may come from a read error, since a much larger clone is one base off. The missing conserved phenylalanine or tryptophan at the end of this CDR3 makes a read error likely. The chain carries TRBV12-3 or TRBV12-4 and TRBJ2-7; D may correspond to TRBD1 or TRBD2 (5 bases each). CDR3 length equals 15 residues. The V gene lost 5 bases and the J gene lost 0 bases, with 14 bases spanning the gap. The CDR3 region is CASSTTGTSSYEQYL. CDR3 nucleotide sequence: TGTGCCAGCAGTACAACCGGGACGAGCTCCTACGAGCAGTACCTC.

There are a few counts of this clonotype. This chain uses TRBV3-1 with TRBJ1-3; a possible D gene is TRBD1 (6 bases). Trimming left V 5 bases short and J 0 bases short, with 11 bases between. The CDR3 is 15 residues long. Germline lookup yields CDR1 LGHDT and CDR2 YNNKEL (reference sequence). DNA of the CDR3: TGTGCCAGCAGCAACAGGGACCTCTCTGGAAACACCATATATTTT. This sequence encodes CASSNRDLSGNTIYF.

This clonotype was seen ten or more times. The V gene is TRBV24-1, the J gene TRBJ1-2; no reliable D call. With 12 bases removed from V and 8 bases from J, the gap between germline ends came to 12 bases. Germline V gives CDR1 KGHDR, CDR2 SFDVKD. CDR3 size: 10 residues. The CDR3 sequence: CAAQEPGYTF. The CDR3 nucleotides are TGTGCCGCCCAGGAGCCCGGCTACACCTTC.

At least ten counts were recorded for this clonotype. This chain connects TRBV6-1 to TRBJ2-7; D is possibly TRBD2 (6 bases). The CDR3 is 14 residues long. V was shortened by 7 bases and J by 3 bases, with 16 bases between the two germline ends. Germline lookup yields CDR1 MNHNS and CDR2 SASEGT. In DNA form, the CDR3 reads TGTGCCAGCACCTTGGGGGGACGGCTCTACGAGCAGTACTTC. Amino acids: CASTLGGRLYEQYF.

This clonotype was found a few times. V is TRBV4-1 and J is TRBJ1-2; D possibly corresponds to TRBD1 (6 bases). This CDR3 comprises 16 residues. V lost 1 base to trimming and J lost 4 bases, with 16 bases between them. Germline lookup yields CDR1 MGHRA and CDR2 YSYEKL. The CDR3 DNA reads as TGCGCCAGCAGCCAAGGCAGGGGCACGAGTAGCTATGGCTACACCTTC. It codes for CASSQGRGTSSYGYTF.

This clonotype was detected only a few times. In DNA form, the CDR3 reads TGTGCCAGCAGACGCTGGACAGGGGACACTGAAGCTTTCTTT. Translated, it gives CASRRWTGDTEAFF. This chain uses TRBV6-2 or TRBV6-3 with TRBJ1-1, with TRBD1 matching over 9 bases. The germline CDR1 and CDR2 sequences are MNHEY and SVGEGT. The CDR3 has 14 amino acids. J lost 3 bases, V lost 6 bases, and 5 bases had no gene match.

The chain links TRBV30 to TRBJ2-6; maybe TRBD1 (5 bases). Germline CDR1 and CDR2: GTSNPN and SVGIG (reference sequence). The CDR3 totals 17 residues. Trimming took off 5 bases at V and 0 bases at J, with 17 bases between the two ends. The chain's CDR3 is CAWGGRAGPSGANVLTF. Here the CDR3 DNA reads TGTGCCTGGGGTGGCAGGGCCGGACCCTCTGGGGCCAACGTCCTGACTTTC.

The rearrangement uses TRBV6-5 and TRBJ2-7, with 14 bases matching TRBD2. This CDR3 spans 18 amino acids. Germline values: CDR1 MNHEY, CDR2 SVGAGI. Trimming at V came to 0 bases and at J to 0 bases, leaving 4 bases not matched to a gene. CDR3 DNA: TGTGCCAGCAGTTACTCGACTAGCGGGAGGGAATCCTCCTACGAGCAGTACTTC. Encoded protein: CASSYSTSGRESSYEQYF.

There are many counts of this clonotype. The rearrangement links TRBV28 to TRBJ2-7; possibly TRBD1 for D (6 bases). V was cut by 4 bases and J by 2 bases, with 15 bases left in between. This CDR3 contains 15 residues. Germline V gene sequence: CDR1 MDHEN, CDR2 SYDVKM. Here the CDR3 reads CASSSTGNPTYEQYF. The CDR3 region has the DNA TGTGCCAGCAGTTCGACAGGTAACCCGACCTACGAGCAGTACTTC.